Here is one T cell receptor (beta chain) with its context. The antigen remains unidentified. The sample is drawn from a study of blood T cells in healthy people across ages. Background on the study: There was about one barcoded beta molecule captured by template switching per two T cells.

Overall study results and limits: Naive T cell percentage showed a strong correlation with TCR beta diversity. TCR beta diversity, measured per million T cells, fell in a roughly linear way with age.

It was with a sample-barcoded 5' primer and a J-beta primer mix that a second PCR of about 6 to 12 cycles was run. Each cDNA molecule, via a template-switch adaptor with 12 random nucleotides, was tagged. TCRdb re-analysed the 5' RACE reads in MiXCR, keeping a single row per CDR3 protein. The data show 550,000 to 600,000 distinct CDR3 sequences, 40% to 55% seen once. The CDR3 sequence is 18 residues long. The sequencing sample was made of blood. The rearrangement uses TRBV21-1 and TRBJ1-4; TRBD1 reflects the table's D call only, with no check against the DNA. TRBV21-1 corresponds to a pseudogene. This TCR was sampled from an elderly man in good health. The DNA for the CDR3 is TGTGCCAGCAGCAAAGGGGGGTGGGGGGCACCAACTAATGAAAAACTGTTTTTT. As protein: CASSKGGWGAPTNEKLFF.